This is a list of T cell receptor beta chains from one sample in a study of T cells after yellow fever vaccination. TCRdb called the 5' RACE reads again in MiXCR, with one record for every CDR3 protein. The data show hundreds of thousands of distinct CDR3 sequences, around an eighth seen once. The source was PBMCs, collected on the day of the yellow fever booster vaccination. The receptor set was obtained from a young man who received the YFV17D yellow fever vaccine. CDR3s include the opening cysteine and the closing phenylalanine or tryptophan. The order of the fields is clone size, V gene, CDR3 length, D gene, J gene, CDR3 DNA, CDR3 protein. D genes are given only for firm matches. Clone size, where shown, is once, few, many, or a class for clones that have expanded.

abundance: NA; v_gene: TRBV7-2; len: 15; d_gene: NA; j_gene: TRBJ2-7; CDR3nt: TGTGCCAGCACCCTAGGGGGGAGCGGGTCCTACGAGCAGTACTTC; CDR3aa: CASTLGGSGSYEQYF
abundance: NA; v_gene: TRBV5-1; len: 15; d_gene: TRBD1; j_gene: TRBJ2-7; CDR3nt: TGCGCCAGCAGCTTGGTGATCGGACAGGGGAACGAGCAGTACTTC; CDR3aa: CASSLVIGQGNEQYF
abundance: NA; v_gene: TRBV14; len: 15; d_gene: NA; j_gene: TRBJ2-1; CDR3nt: TGTGCCAGCAGCCAAGCCCTGACTCGAAACAATGAGCAGTTCTTC; CDR3aa: CASSQALTRNNEQFF
abundance: NA; v_gene: TRBV5-1; len: 15; d_gene: TRBD1; j_gene: TRBJ2-7; CDR3nt: TGCGCCAGCAGCTTGGCCGAGACAGGGCTCCACGAGCAGTACTTC; CDR3aa: CASSLAETGLHEQYF
abundance: few; v_gene: TRBV27; len: 16; d_gene: TRBD1; j_gene: TRBJ1-4; CDR3nt: TGTGCCAGCAGTGCCTCTTCCGGGACAGGGAATGTAAAACTGTTTTTT; CDR3aa: CASSASSGTGNVKLFF
abundance: few; v_gene: TRBV5-1; len: 14; d_gene: NA; j_gene: TRBJ1-2; CDR3nt: TGCGCCAGCAGCTTGGATGGGCAGGGCTATGGCTACACCTTC; CDR3aa: CASSLDGQGYGYTF
abundance: many; v_gene: TRBV7-9; len: 14; d_gene: NA; j_gene: TRBJ2-7; CDR3nt: TGTGCCAGCAGCTCCGTCGGGGTAACCTACGAGCAGTACTTC; CDR3aa: CASSSVGVTYEQYF
abundance: NA; v_gene: TRBV28; len: 17; d_gene: TRBD1; j_gene: TRBJ2-6; CDR3nt: TGTGCCAGCAGTTTCCATAGGACAGGGACTGGGGCCAACGTCCTGACTTTC; CDR3aa: CASSFHRTGTGANVLTF
abundance: few; v_gene: TRBV12-3/TRBV12-4; len: 14; d_gene: TRBD2; j_gene: TRBJ2-1; CDR3nt: TGTGCCAGCACCCCCTCTAGCGGGGTACGGGAGCAGTTCTTC; CDR3aa: CASTPSSGVREQFF
abundance: NA; v_gene: TRBV4-2; len: 16; d_gene: NA; j_gene: TRBJ2-7; CDR3nt: TGTGCCAGCAGCCGGACAGGCGGGGAGGGCGCCTACGAGCAGTACTTC; CDR3aa: CASSRTGGEGAYEQYF
abundance: NA; v_gene: TRBV12-3/TRBV12-4; len: 14; d_gene: NA; j_gene: TRBJ1-3; CDR3nt: TGTGCCAGCAGACCGTCGGCCTCTGGAAACACCATATATTTT; CDR3aa: CASRPSASGNTIYF
abundance: NA; v_gene: TRBV7-2; len: 13; d_gene: NA; j_gene: TRBJ2-6; CDR3nt: TGTGCCAGCGGGAGATCTGGGGCCAACGTCCTGACTTTC; CDR3aa: CASGRSGANVLTF
abundance: NA; v_gene: TRBV5-4; len: 16; d_gene: NA; j_gene: TRBJ2-1; CDR3nt: TGTGCCAGCAGCCGGACCGGGCTACTAGCATTGAATGAGCAGTTCTTC; CDR3aa: CASSRTGLLALNEQFF
abundance: few; v_gene: TRBV2; len: 14; d_gene: TRBD1; j_gene: TRBJ1-5; CDR3nt: TGTGCCAGCACTGGACAGGGGGCGGCGGGGCCCCAGCATTTT; CDR3aa: CASTGQGAAGPQHF
abundance: NA; v_gene: TRBV7-2; len: 14; d_gene: NA; j_gene: TRBJ2-1; CDR3nt: TGTGCCAGCACCAGAATGAGCTCCTACAATGAGCAGTTCTTC; CDR3aa: CASTRMSSYNEQFF
abundance: NA; v_gene: TRBV6-1; len: 13; d_gene: NA; j_gene: TRBJ1-5; CDR3nt: TGTGCCAGCGGGCCGGGGAGCAATCAGCCCCAGCATTTT; CDR3aa: CASGPGSNQPQHF
abundance: NA; v_gene: TRBV20-1; len: 14; d_gene: NA; j_gene: TRBJ1-2; CDR3nt: TGCAGTGCCGAGTATTGGGACGCTAACTATGGCTACACCTTC; CDR3aa: CSAEYWDANYGYTF
abundance: NA; v_gene: TRBV20-1; len: 15; d_gene: TRBD1; j_gene: TRBJ2-6; CDR3nt: TGCAGTGCTAGACAGGGGGAACGCGGGGCCAACGTCCTGACTTTC; CDR3aa: CSARQGERGANVLTF
abundance: NA; v_gene: TRBV12-3/TRBV12-4; len: 14; d_gene: NA; j_gene: TRBJ2-7; CDR3nt: TGTGCCAGCTCCATCCGGGACACCACCTCCGAGCAGTACTTC; CDR3aa: CASSIRDTTSEQYF
abundance: NA; v_gene: TRBV24-1; len: 15; d_gene: NA; j_gene: TRBJ2-2; CDR3nt: TGTGCCACCAGTGACCCCCCCAGAGGGGCCGGGGAGCTGTTTTTT; CDR3aa: CATSDPPRGAGELFF
abundance: few; v_gene: TRBV5-1; len: 17; d_gene: TRBD1; j_gene: TRBJ2-7; CDR3nt: TGCGCCAGCAGCTTGGGGACAGGGGAACCAAGAACCTACGAGCAGTACTTC; CDR3aa: CASSLGTGEPRTYEQYF
abundance: few; v_gene: TRBV2; len: 15; d_gene: TRBD2; j_gene: TRBJ2-2; CDR3nt: TGTGCCAGCACCGGGAGGGCCTCTGGAACCGGGGAGCTGTTTTTT; CDR3aa: CASTGRASGTGELFF
abundance: many; v_gene: TRBV10-3; len: 15; d_gene: NA; j_gene: TRBJ2-5; CDR3nt: TGTGCCATCAGTGACCCTTCTACAGCCGGGGAGACCCAGTACTTC; CDR3aa: CAISDPSTAGETQYF
abundance: few; v_gene: TRBV7-2; len: 17; d_gene: TRBD2; j_gene: TRBJ2-3; CDR3nt: TGTGCCAGCAGCTACCTGACTAGCGGGAGGCCCACAGATACGCAGTATTTT; CDR3aa: CASSYLTSGRPTDTQYF
abundance: NA; v_gene: TRBV7-9; len: 13; d_gene: NA; j_gene: TRBJ2-2; CDR3nt: TGTGCCATCAGCCCAGGGCTCACCGGGGAGCTGTTTTTT; CDR3aa: CAISPGLTGELFF
abundance: few; v_gene: TRBV15; len: 14; d_gene: NA; j_gene: TRBJ2-1; CDR3nt: TGTGCCACCAGCATAAACAACCTCGCTACTGAGCAGTTCTTC; CDR3aa: CATSINNLATEQFF
abundance: few; v_gene: TRBV21-1; len: 15; d_gene: NA; j_gene: TRBJ1-2; CDR3nt: TGTGCCAGCAGCAAAGACTACTCCTCATGGGACCTCTACACCTTC; CDR3aa: CASSKDYSSWDLYTF
abundance: few; v_gene: TRBV30; len: 11; d_gene: NA; j_gene: TRBJ2-1; CDR3nt: TGTGCCTGGAGACAGGGTATTGAGCAGTTCTTC; CDR3aa: CAWRQGIEQFF
abundance: NA; v_gene: TRBV6-5; len: 14; d_gene: NA; j_gene: TRBJ2-7; CDR3nt: TGTGCCAGCAGTTACTCTGGACTAAAATACGAGCAGTACTTC; CDR3aa: CASSYSGLKYEQYF
abundance: many; v_gene: TRBV12-3/TRBV12-4; len: 17; d_gene: NA; j_gene: TRBJ2-1; CDR3nt: TGTGCCAGCAGTTTTAATAGGGGGGGTAGCTCCTACAATGAGCAGTTCTTC; CDR3aa: CASSFNRGGSSYNEQFF
abundance: NA; v_gene: TRBV6-2/TRBV6-3; len: 17; d_gene: NA; j_gene: TRBJ2-1; CDR3nt: TGTGCCAGCAGTGCCGTCAGGGGACTTACCCTATACAATGAGCAGTTCTTC; CDR3aa: CASSAVRGLTLYNEQFF
abundance: many; v_gene: TRBV7-3; len: 15; d_gene: TRBD2; j_gene: TRBJ2-7; CDR3nt: TGTGCCAGCAGCTTAAGGCCTAGCGGATTACGCGAGCAGTACTTC; CDR3aa: CASSLRPSGLREQYF
abundance: NA; v_gene: TRBV5-4; len: 18; d_gene: TRBD1; j_gene: TRBJ2-2; CDR3nt: TGTGCCAGCAGCTTACCTGTGGACAGGGGGGTGAACACCGGGGAGCTGTTTTTT; CDR3aa: CASSLPVDRGVNTGELFF
abundance: few; v_gene: TRBV25-1; len: 15; d_gene: NA; j_gene: TRBJ1-2; CDR3nt: TGTGCCAGCAGTGGCTCGGAGCGGCCTAACTATGGCTACACCTTC; CDR3aa: CASSGSERPNYGYTF
abundance: NA; v_gene: TRBV19; len: 13; d_gene: NA; j_gene: TRBJ2-1; CDR3nt: TGTGCCAGTAGTGAGGGTCGGGGGAGGAGACCGTTCTTC; CDR3aa: CASSEGRGRRPFF
abundance: NA; v_gene: TRBV11-3; len: 13; d_gene: TRBD2; j_gene: TRBJ2-1; CDR3nt: TGTGCCAGCAGCTTAGATACGGGGGGTGAGCAGTTCTTC; CDR3aa: CASSLDTGGEQFF
abundance: many; v_gene: TRBV20-1; len: 15; d_gene: TRBD1; j_gene: TRBJ1-5; CDR3nt: TGCAGTGCTACCACCTTGGGACAGGGTAGTTCGCCCCAGCATTTT; CDR3aa: CSATTLGQGSSPQHF
abundance: NA; v_gene: TRBV25-1; len: 13; d_gene: NA; j_gene: TRBJ1-2; CDR3nt: TGTGCCAGCAGTACTTCACAGGCCTATGGCTACACCTTC; CDR3aa: CASSTSQAYGYTF
abundance: NA; v_gene: TRBV7-2; len: 15; d_gene: NA; j_gene: TRBJ2-7; CDR3nt: TGTGCCAGCAGCTTAGGCAGGGGCCAGACCTACGAGCAGTACTTC; CDR3aa: CASSLGRGQTYEQYF
abundance: few; v_gene: TRBV19; len: 18; d_gene: NA; j_gene: TRBJ1-5; CDR3nt: TGTGCCAGTACCAGGACAGTAACCTTGGGTTATAGCAATCAGCCCCAGCATTTT; CDR3aa: CASTRTVTLGYSNQPQHF
abundance: NA; v_gene: TRBV19; len: 15; d_gene: NA; j_gene: TRBJ1-4; CDR3nt: TGTGCCAGTAGCGACCAGGGCAGAAGGTCTGAAAAACTGTTTTTT; CDR3aa: CASSDQGRRSEKLFF
abundance: NA; v_gene: TRBV7-2; len: 16; d_gene: TRBD1; j_gene: TRBJ1-5; CDR3nt: TGTGCCAGCAGCCCCGGGACAGGGCCGGTTTCTCAGCCCCAGCATTTT; CDR3aa: CASSPGTGPVSQPQHF
abundance: NA; v_gene: TRBV7-9; len: 15; d_gene: NA; j_gene: TRBJ2-2; CDR3nt: TGTGCCAGCAGCTCCTCTAGCACCCCACCGGGGGAGCTGTTTTTT; CDR3aa: CASSSSSTPPGELFF
abundance: NA; v_gene: TRBV18; len: 14; d_gene: NA; j_gene: TRBJ1-1; CDR3nt: TGTGCCAGCTCGCCCCAAAATGTGAACACTGAAGCTTTCTTT; CDR3aa: CASSPQNVNTEAFF
abundance: few; v_gene: TRBV19; len: 15; d_gene: TRBD2; j_gene: TRBJ2-1; CDR3nt: TGTGCCAGTAGTATAAGGGACTACCAATACAATGAGCAGTTCTTC; CDR3aa: CASSIRDYQYNEQFF
abundance: few; v_gene: TRBV7-3; len: 13; d_gene: NA; j_gene: TRBJ2-5; CDR3nt: TGTGCCAGCAGCTTAATTCCGGGCGAGACCCAGTACTTC; CDR3aa: CASSLIPGETQYF
abundance: NA; v_gene: TRBV12-3/TRBV12-4; len: 16; d_gene: TRBD1; j_gene: TRBJ2-3; CDR3nt: TGTGCCAGCAGTTTTGTTGGGACAGGGGTCACAGATACGCAGTATTTT; CDR3aa: CASSFVGTGVTDTQYF
abundance: NA; v_gene: TRBV10-3; len: 13; d_gene: TRBD1; j_gene: TRBJ1-6; CDR3nt: TGTGCCGCCAGGACAGGGAATAATTCACCCCTCCACTTT; CDR3aa: CAARTGNNSPLHF
abundance: few; v_gene: TRBV29-1; len: 12; d_gene: NA; j_gene: TRBJ2-7; CDR3nt: TGCAGCGTGAGACAGGCGGTTTACGAGCAGTACTTC; CDR3aa: CSVRQAVYEQYF
abundance: many; v_gene: TRBV12-3/TRBV12-4; len: 13; d_gene: NA; j_gene: TRBJ1-5; CDR3nt: TGTGCCAGCAGTTTGGCGGGGAATCAGCCCCAGCATTTT; CDR3aa: CASSLAGNQPQHF
abundance: NA; v_gene: TRBV30; len: 12; d_gene: NA; j_gene: TRBJ2-3; CDR3nt: TGTGCCTGGAGTGTACGTTCTCGGATTCAGTATTTT; CDR3aa: CAWSVRSRIQYF
abundance: NA; v_gene: TRBV6-1; len: 12; d_gene: TRBD1; j_gene: TRBJ1-1; CDR3nt: TGTGCCGGGACAGCGCTGAACACTGAAGCTTTCTTT; CDR3aa: CAGTALNTEAFF
abundance: NA; v_gene: TRBV27; len: 14; d_gene: NA; j_gene: TRBJ2-5; CDR3nt: TGTGCCAGCAGTTTAGTAAGGTATTCAGAAACCCAGTACTTC; CDR3aa: CASSLVRYSETQYF
abundance: NA; v_gene: TRBV29-1; len: 14; d_gene: NA; j_gene: TRBJ2-1; CDR3nt: TGCAGCGTTGAGCGGGCTTCGGGGACCGATGAGCAGTTCTTC; CDR3aa: CSVERASGTDEQFF
abundance: NA; v_gene: TRBV6-2/TRBV6-3; len: 14; d_gene: NA; j_gene: TRBJ1-5; CDR3nt: TGTGCCAGCGCACCTGTTCCGGGTAATCAGCCCCAGCATTTT; CDR3aa: CASAPVPGNQPQHF
abundance: NA; v_gene: TRBV5-1; len: 16; d_gene: TRBD1; j_gene: TRBJ2-5; CDR3nt: TGCGCCAGCAGCCACACGGGACAGGGGGCTCGGGAGACCCAGTACTTC; CDR3aa: CASSHTGQGARETQYF
abundance: NA; v_gene: TRBV18; len: 19; d_gene: TRBD2; j_gene: TRBJ2-3; CDR3nt: TGTGCCAGCTCAGCGGCAGAATATCCGGGACTAGCGGGAGTGGATACGCTGTATTTT; CDR3aa: CASSAAEYPGLAGVDTLYF
abundance: few; v_gene: TRBV7-2; len: 14; d_gene: NA; j_gene: TRBJ2-5; CDR3nt: TGTGCCAGCAGCCCAAGGAGGGTTGGAGAGACCCAGTACTTC; CDR3aa: CASSPRRVGETQYF
abundance: many; v_gene: TRBV7-2; len: 12; d_gene: NA; j_gene: TRBJ2-1; CDR3nt: TGTGCCAGCAGCTTACAGGGTTATGAGCAGTTCTTC; CDR3aa: CASSLQGYEQFF